This is a list of T cell receptor beta chains from one sample in a study of control samples from healthy donors and cancer patients. The table came from immunoSEQ multiplex PCR; TCRdb's copy has only in-frame clones and leaves some out. This table has under 200,000 clones, about 94% appearing once. The sequencing input was PBMCs. The receptors come from a man aged 55 to 70 with colorectal cancer. The CDR3 runs from the conserved cysteine through the conserved F or W. A D gene is named only where the DNA matches it firmly. The size entry is marked missing in some rows and otherwise reads once, few, many or a size class.

abundance: .
d_gene: .
j_gene: TRBJ1-2
v_gene: TRBV7-8
CDR3aa: CASIPGGGLTNYGYTF
CDR3nt: TGTGCCAGCATCCCCGGGGGGGGGCTCACTAACTATGGCTACACCTTC

abundance: .
d_gene: .
j_gene: TRBJ2-1
v_gene: TRBV5-6
CDR3aa: CASSRDARTEANEQFF
CDR3nt: TGTGCCAGCAGCCGAGACGCCCGGACAGAGGCCAATGAGCAGTTCTTC

abundance: .
d_gene: .
j_gene: TRBJ2-2
v_gene: TRBV12-3/TRBV12-4
CDR3aa: CASRGQNTGELFF
CDR3nt: TGTGCCAGCAGGGGACAGAACACCGGGGAGCTGTTTTTT

abundance: .
d_gene: .
j_gene: TRBJ1-3
v_gene: TRBV5-1
CDR3aa: CASSLEGTGSGNTIYF
CDR3nt: TGCGCCAGCAGCTTGGAAGGGACGGGCTCTGGAAACACCATATATTTT

abundance: .
d_gene: TRBD2
j_gene: TRBJ2-1
v_gene: TRBV7-2
CDR3aa: CASSFRGDNEQFF
CDR3nt: TGTGCCAGCAGCTTCCGGGGGGACAATGAGCAGTTCTTC

abundance: .
d_gene: TRBD1
j_gene: TRBJ1-2
v_gene: TRBV7-2
CDR3aa: CASSLRDRYNYGYTF
CDR3nt: TGTGCCAGCAGCTTAAGGGACAGGTATAACTATGGCTACACCTTC

abundance: .
d_gene: TRBD1
j_gene: TRBJ1-1
v_gene: TRBV27
CDR3aa: CASGTGGRMEAFF
CDR3nt: TGTGCCAGCGGGACAGGGGGCCGTATGGAAGCTTTCTTT

abundance: once
d_gene: TRBD1
j_gene: TRBJ2-5
v_gene: TRBV6-6
CDR3aa: CASNTGQGAETQYF
CDR3nt: TGTGCCAGCAACACTGGACAGGGGGCAGAGACCCAGTACTTC

abundance: .
d_gene: TRBD1
j_gene: TRBJ1-1
v_gene: TRBV11-2
CDR3aa: CASSLGTATEAFF
CDR3nt: TGTGCCAGCAGCCTCGGGACAGCCACTGAAGCTTTCTTT

abundance: once
d_gene: TRBD1
j_gene: TRBJ2-3
v_gene: TRBV7-9
CDR3aa: CASSSTGAFVDTQYF
CDR3nt: TGTGCCAGCAGCTCGACAGGGGCTTTTGTTGATACGCAGTATTTT

abundance: once
d_gene: .
j_gene: TRBJ2-3
v_gene: TRBV3-1/TRBV3-2
CDR3aa: CASSQDLRITSDTQYF
CDR3nt: TGTGCCAGCAGCCAAGATCTTAGAATAACATCTGATACGCAGTATTTT

abundance: .
d_gene: .
j_gene: TRBJ2-7
v_gene: TRBV27
CDR3aa: CASSPLAPGFDYEQYF
CDR3nt: TGTGCCAGCAGTCCCCTTGCTCCAGGTTTTGACTACGAGCAGTACTTC

abundance: once
d_gene: .
j_gene: TRBJ2-1
v_gene: TRBV2
CDR3aa: CASQGYNEQFF
CDR3nt: TGTGCCTCTCAGGGGTACAATGAGCAGTTCTTC

abundance: once
d_gene: .
j_gene: TRBJ1-1
v_gene: TRBV18
CDR3aa: CASSPQGNTEAFF
CDR3nt: TGTGCCAGCTCACCACAGGGCAACACTGAAGCTTTCTTT